One sample yielded the 23 T cell receptor delta chains listed below, sequenced in a study of gamma-delta chains in newborns, infants, children (dated by TCRdb to about 2019). Sequencing took place on an Illumina MiSeq. For TCRdb, the public reads were processed anew by CATT, and duplicate DNA sequences were folded into one row. Recorded for this sample are about 5,400 delta-chain clones; 13% to 15% of them occurred a single time. The ten largest account for less than 30% of the sample. The sample was blood, taken at baseline. The receptors derive from a child who was a newborn, infant or young child, either healthy, febrile or measles-vaccinated (not recorded which).

By share, this clone ranks as medium-sized. This chain links TRDV2 with TRDJ1; D is possibly TRDD3 (5 bases). Germline V gene lookup returns CDR1 GEAIGNYY and CDR2 EKD. This CDR3 comprises 18 residues. V was pared by 1 base and J by 0 bases, with 20 bases between. The CDR3 nucleotides read TGTGCCTGTGACACAGTAAATCATGCGGGGACTTACACCGATAAACTCATCTTT. Translated, it gives CACDTVNHAGTYTDKLIF.

This clone is termed medium-sized. V gene TRDV2 combines with J gene TRDJ3; 9 positions match TRDD3. Germline V lookup: CDR1 GEAIGNYY, CDR2 EKD. V lost 2 bases, J lost 0 bases, and 10 bases stayed unmatched. This CDR3 region has 20 residues. CDR3 in DNA: TGTGCCTGTGACAATTCAGTACTGGGGGAGACCTCCTGGGACACCCGACAGATGTTTTTC. It is translated as CACDNSVLGETSWDTRQMFF.

The rearrangement links TRDV1 to TRDJ1; 11 bases map to TRDD3. Germline V lookup: CDR1 TSWWSYY, CDR2 QGS. The CDR3 spans 19 residues. The V segment lost 3 bases and the J segment 2 bases; nucleotides outside the gene matches: 14. The CDR3 region is CALGDPLLCWGIQTDKLIF. In DNA form, the CDR3 reads TGTGCTCTTGGGGACCCATTACTGTGCTGGGGGATACAAACCGATAAACTCATCTTT.

By share, this clone ranks as medium-sized. The genes are TRDV2 and TRDJ1, with 13 bases that match TRDD3. The CDR3 runs 18 residues. The V and J ends lost 1 base and 0 bases, in that order; junction bases with no gene match: 7. CDR1 and CDR2 (germline): GEAIGNYY, EKD. The CDR3 region is CACDTVPTGGYDTDKLIF. CDR3 DNA sequence: TGTGCCTGTGACACGGTACCTACTGGGGGATACGACACCGATAAACTCATCTTT.

Judged by abundance, this clone is medium-sized (0.01 to 0.1%). The chain links TRDV2 to TRDJ3, with 12 bases aligning to TRDD3. The germline V gene encodes CDR1 GEAIGNYY and CDR2 EKD. This CDR3 spans 21 amino acids. Unmatched junction bases numbered 9, after V lost 0 bases and J lost 1 base. The CDR3 is CACDTAVYWGIPSWDTRQMFF. The CDR3 DNA is TGTGCCTGTGACACCGCGGTATACTGGGGGATACCATCCTGGGACACCCGACAGATGTTTTTC.

As to this clone: Mismatch with germline at one junction end may stem from a read error. The V gene is TRDV1, the J gene TRDJ1, with 9 bases matching TRDD2. The CDR3 contains 24 residues. The germline V gene encodes CDR1 TSWWSYY and CDR2 QGS. CDR3 protein: CALGESICLPSYGTGAWGTDKLIF. Written as DNA, the CDR3 is TGTGCTCTTGGGGAATCAATTTGTCTGCCTTCCTACGGTACTGGGGCTTGGGGCACCGATAAACTCATCTTC.

This clone was seen a handful of times. The rearrangement uses TRDV1 and TRDJ1, with 11 bases that match TRDD3. The CDR3 has 22 amino acids. Germline-derived CDR1 and CDR2 are TSWWSYY and QGS. Germline trimming cut 2 bases from V and 0 bases from J; bases unmatched to any gene: 20. CDR3 coding DNA: TGTGCTCTTGGGGAAGAGGTGCGTTATTCTTGGGGGATACGGGGGTACACCGATAAACTCATCTTT. Amino acids: CALGEEVRYSWGIRGYTDKLIF.

By share, this clone ranks as medium-sized. This chain's CDR3 is CAAKTSYWGNTDKLIF. The CDR3 DNA reads as TGTGCTGCTAAGACTTCCTACTGGGGGAACACCGATAAACTCATCTTT. The chain has TRDV3 and TRDJ1; the D gene is possibly TRDD3 (9 bases). The CDR3 has 16 amino acids. Looked up from germline, CDR1 is TVYSNPD and CDR2 is GDNSRS (reference sequence).

This clone was observed many times. The chain has TRDV2 and TRDJ3; TRDD3 matches at 8 bases. The CDR3 extends over 19 amino acids. V lost 0 bases, J lost 1 base, and 7 bases stayed unmatched. The germline gives CDR1 GEAIGNYY, CDR2 EKD. The CDR3 reads CACDTVRDTLSWDTRQMFF. DNA of the CDR3: TGTGCCTGTGACACCGTGAGGGATACGCTTTCCTGGGACACCCGACAGATGTTTTTC.

This clone was observed a few times. A single base separates this from a much larger clone, so it may be a read error. The same CDR3 also results from other DNA sequences found in this sample. The chain carries TRDV2 and TRDJ1; 11 bases align to TRDD3. V dropped 7 bases and J dropped 0; count of bases not matched to a gene: 24. The germline V gene has CDR1 GEAIGNYY and CDR2 EKD. The CDR3 runs 21 residues. DNA for the CDR3: TGTGCCTGCGACCCCGTTTTACTGGGGGATAGGACGTCTTCGTACACCGATAAACTCATCTTT. It specifies CACDPVLLGDRTSSYTDKLIF.

This chain connects TRDV1 to TRDJ1; 11 nucleotides agree with TRDD3. V was clipped by 2 bases and J by 4 bases; unmatched bases: 21. The CDR3 runs to 21 residues. Germline V CDR1 and CDR2: TSWWSYY, QGS. CDR3: CALGEYLLPPRETGGYDKLIF. CDR3 DNA: TGTGCTCTTGGGGAATACCTCCTTCCGCCAAGGGAAACTGGGGGATACGATAAACTCATCTTT.

This chain uses TRDV3 with TRDJ1; 8 bases map to TRDD3. The CDR3 consists of 16 residues. The germline gives CDR1 TVYSNPD, CDR2 GDNSRS (reference sequence). With 4 bases clipped from V and 2 bases from J, the junction kept 15 bases outside the gene matches. CDR3: CASHNAYWGGTDKLIF. The DNA for the CDR3 is TGTGCCTCTCATAATGCCTACTGGGGGGGTACCGATAAACTCATCTTT.

By sample fraction, this clone is large. Within the sample, other DNA sequences also encode this same CDR3. The rearrangement links TRDV3 to TRDJ1, with TRDD3 matching over 8 bases. The germline gives CDR1 TVYSNPD, CDR2 GDNSRS (reference sequence). The CDR3 length is 14 residues. The V and J ends lost 4 bases and 0 bases, in that order; junction bases with no gene match: 7. The CDR3 region has the DNA TGTGCCTCTACTGGGGGGTTGTACACCGATAAACTCATCTTT. Residues: CASTGGLYTDKLIF.

CDR3 sequence reads: CAASALGSDWGIIRSSWDTRQMFF. CDR3 nucleotides: TGTGCAGCAAGCGCGCTCGGTAGCGACTGGGGGATAATTAGGAGCTCCTGGGACACCCGACAGATGTTTTTC. The chain has TRAV29/DV5 and TRDJ3, with 11 bases that match TRDD3. The CDR3 spans 24 residues. After removal of 0 bases from V and 0 bases from J, the junction contained 20 bases not matched to a gene. CDR1 is NSMFDY and CDR2 is ISSIKDK in the germline V gene.

V is TRDV1 and J is TRDJ2; maybe TRDD2 (7 bases). The V end lost 4 bases, the J end lost 3 bases, and 39 bases lay between the germline ends. This CDR3 spans 24 amino acids. The germline V gene has CDR1 TSWWSYY and CDR2 QGS. CDR3 protein: CALGGERVPTDSGGKKDLTAQLFF. The DNA for the CDR3 is TGTGCTCTTGGGGGCGAGAGGGTTCCTACCGATTCGGGGGGAAAAAAAGACCTGACAGCACAACTCTTCTTT.

This clone was seen only a few times. The rearrangement joins TRDV2 to TRDJ1; 13 nucleotides agree with TRDD3. The length of the CDR3 is 21 residues. V was pared by 0 bases and J by 7 bases, with 22 bases of the junction left unmatched. Germline V CDR1 and CDR2: GEAIGNYY, EKD. In nucleotides, the CDR3 is TGTGCCTGTGACACCGTAGAAATCCAAAATGTACTGGGGGATACGACGGGTAAACTCATCTTT. Protein product: CACDTVEIQNVLGDTTGKLIF.

By share, this clone ranks as medium-sized. The chain recombines TRDV1 with TRDJ1; 7 bases map to TRDD3. V lost 2 bases, J lost 6 bases, and 9 bases stayed unmatched. The V gene's germline CDR1 is TSWWSYY and CDR2 QGS. The CDR3 runs to 15 residues. CDR3 nucleotides: TGTGCTCTTGGGGAAAATAGGGGGGGATCCAATAAACTCATCTTT. Residues: CALGENRGGSNKLIF.

This clone was detected a few times. This likely came from a read error, as a far larger clone is one base away. The chain has TRDV1 and TRDJ1; 12 bases are shared with TRDD3. The CDR3 spans 20 residues. Germline V gene data show CDR1 as TSWWSYY and CDR2 as QGS. Trimming cost V 0 bases and J 0 bases; bases outside gene matches: 11. CDR3 loop: CALGELCRLGDTRYTDKLIF. CDR3 sequence (DNA): TGTGCTCTTGGGGAACTATGTAGGCTGGGGGATACGAGGTACACCGATAAACTCATCTTT.

This clone is a singleton in its sample. The chain combines TRDV1 with TRDJ1, with 8 positions matching TRDD3. With V trimmed by 2 bases and J by 0 bases, 11 bases remained unmatched. From germline, CDR1 is TSWWSYY and CDR2 QGS. The CDR3 is 18 amino acids. For the CDR3, the DNA is TGTGCTCTTGGGGAAGGCCTGCCCTTACTGGGGGACACCGATAAACTCATCTTT. It yields the protein CALGEGLPLLGDTDKLIF.

By its share, this clone is medium-sized (0.01 to 0.1%). The V call is TRDV3, the J call TRDJ1; D possibly corresponds to TRDD2 (9 bases). The V gene's germline CDR1 is TVYSNPD and CDR2 GDNSRS (reference sequence). The CDR3 length is 20 residues. V was shortened by 2 bases and J by 3 bases, with 34 bases between the two germline ends. The CDR3 spells CAFWGPSYEYWGSEADKLIF. The CDR3 coding sequence is TGTGCCTTTTGGGGCCCTTCCTACGAATACTGGGGGTCAGAGGCCGATAAACTCATCTTT.

Within the sample, this clone is medium-sized (0.01 to 0.1%). The chain joins TRDV2 to TRDJ3; 12 bases fit TRDD3. The V segment lost 0 bases and the J segment 4 bases; nucleotides outside the gene matches: 12. The CDR3 totals 21 residues. CDR1 GEAIGNYY and CDR2 EKD come from the germline V gene. The CDR3 DNA follows: TGTGCCTGTGACACCCTGGGGGATACGAATCTGCTCTGGTGGGACACCCGACAGATGTTTTTC. This encodes CACDTLGDTNLLWWDTRQMFF.

This clone was recorded many times. Other DNA sequences in the sample encode the same CDR3. V gene TRAV29/DV5 combines with J gene TRDJ1; 7 nucleotides align to TRDD3. Germline V CDR1 and CDR2: NSMFDY, ISSIKDK. The CDR3 loop spans 23 amino acids. Germline trimming cut 2 bases from V and 0 bases from J; bases unmatched to any gene: 31. The CDR3 region is CAARWGFPSPLGTLRGYTDKLIF. DNA of the CDR3: TGTGCAGCAAGGTGGGGGTTTCCCAGCCCACTGGGGACCCTACGTGGGTACACCGATAAACTCATCTTT. The variable domain in full, with the rest retrieved from reference TRAV29/DV5 and TRDJ1, is DQQVKQNSPSLSVQEGRISILNCDYTNSMFDYFLWYKKYPAEGPTFLISISSIKDKNEDGRFTVFLNKSAKHLSLHIVPSQPGDSAVYFCAARWGFPSPLGTLRGYTDKLIFGKGTRVTVEP.

By frequency in the sample, this clone is medium-sized. This chain joins TRDV1 and TRDJ2, with 8 nucleotides matching TRDD3. With V trimmed by 3 bases and J by 1 base, 19 bases remained unmatched. Germline V gene data show CDR1 as TSWWSYY and CDR2 as QGS. CDR3 length: 21 residues. DNA for the CDR3: TGTGCTCTTGGGGACCCCCGGGGGATATGGGATATGGCCCTTTTGACAGCACAACTCTTCTTT. Residues: CALGDPRGIWDMALLTAQLFF.